Following are 29 T cell receptor beta chains from one sample sequenced in a study of blood T cell repertoires in COVID-19. Using immunoSEQ multiplex PCR, the repertoire was profiled, and TCRdb retains in-frame clones only, with some absent. The sample comprises 130,000 or so clones, approximately 86% of which are singletons, and 9.5% to 12% rests with the top ten. Sequencing used peripheral blood. Receptors were obtained from a woman in her 70s with COVID-19, enrolled during active disease.

The chain links TRBV5-1 to TRBJ1-2, with D possibly being TRBD1 (6 bases). The CDR3 is 13 residues long. Trimming stripped 0 bases from V and 12 bases from J, with 15 bases between. CDR1 is SGHRS, CDR2 YFSETQ, per germline. CDR3 in DNA: TGCGCCAGCAGCTTGGTAGGGACCGCAGGGGACACCTTC. It specifies CASSLVGTAGDTF.

The V gene is TRBV7-9, the J gene TRBJ1-1; TRBD1 agrees at 7 bases. CDR1 and CDR2 from the germline V gene are SEHNR and FQNEAQ (reference sequence). Unmatched junction bases numbered 7, after V lost 1 base and J lost 5 bases. The CDR3 consists of 15 residues. The CDR3 DNA is TGTGCCAGCAGCTTAGGGTACAGGGGAGGAACTGAAGCTTTCTTT. This sequence encodes CASSLGYRGGTEAFF. Combining the CDR3 with reference TRBV7-9 and TRBJ1-1 gives the whole variable domain DTGVSQNPRHKITKRGQNVTFRCDPISEHNRLYWYRQTLGQGPEFLTYFQNEAQLEKSRLLSDRFSAERPKGSFSTLEIQRTEQGDSAMYLCASSLGYRGGTEAFFGQGTRLTVV.

V is TRBV7-2 and J is TRBJ2-7, with D unclear. The ends were cut back, 2 bases at V and 2 bases at J, with 10 bases in the middle. The germline V gene encodes CDR1 SGHTA and CDR2 FQGNSA. This CDR3 contains 14 residues. The CDR3 reads CASSLRAATYEQYF. The CDR3 DNA sequence: TGTGCCAGCAGCTTACGCGCGGCCACCTACGAGCAGTACTTC.

This clone was recorded only once. The chain recombines TRBV7-2 with TRBJ1-5, with D perhaps matching TRBD1 (6 bases). Germline CDR1 SGHTA, CDR2 FQGNSA. V lost 1 base and J 2 bases, leaving 6 bases between the germline ends. The length of the CDR3 is 14 residues. CDR3 sequence: CASSLDRGNQPQHF. In nucleotides, the CDR3 is TGTGCCAGCAGCTTAGACAGGGGCAATCAGCCCCAGCATTTT.

V and J are TRBV5-4 and TRBJ1-1, with D possibly matching TRBD1 (6 bases). CDR1 is SGHNT and CDR2 is YYREEE in the germline V gene (reference sequence). V was cut by 3 bases and J by 4 bases, with 16 bases left in between. The length of the CDR3 is 15 residues. CDR3 sequence reads: CASSSPPGGPTEAFF. CDR3 DNA: TGTGCCAGCAGCTCTCCCCCGGGGGGGCCCACTGAAGCTTTCTTT.

This sequence joins TRBV11-2 and TRBJ2-3, with a tentative D call TRBD1 (6 bases). CDR3 length: 15 residues. The germline gives CDR1 SGHAT, CDR2 FQNNGV. V was clipped by 1 base and J by 6 bases, with 14 bases between them. For the CDR3, the DNA is TGTGCCAGCAGCTTAGTCAGGGGCAAAAGTGATACGCAGTATTTT. It translates to CASSLVRGKSDTQYF.

The CDR3 reads CASSIYGGSDNEQFF. Here the CDR3 DNA reads TGTGCCAGTAGTATATATGGGGGCAGTGACAATGAGCAGTTCTTC. This chain links TRBV19 with TRBJ2-1; tentative D call: TRBD1 (6 bases). V lost 2 bases to trimming and J lost 5 bases, with 13 bases between them. This CDR3 comprises 15 residues. Germline CDR1 is LNHDA and CDR2 is SQIVND (reference sequence).

This chain joins TRBV6-1 and TRBJ2-7, with 11 bases fitting TRBD2. V lost 3 bases and J lost 3; bases outside the gene matches: 7. This CDR3 spans 16 amino acids. In germline, CDR1 is MNHNS, CDR2 SASEGT. The chain's CDR3 is CASSDSGGANFYEQYF. The CDR3 coding sequence is TGTGCCAGCAGTGATAGCGGGGGGGCGAACTTCTACGAGCAGTACTTC.

This clone was counted only a few times. The junction and the germline gene differ at one end; a read error may be behind it. The rearrangement links TRBV30 to TRBJ2-3; TRBD2 matches at 11 bases. CDR3 length: 15 amino acids. Germline CDR1 GTSNPN, CDR2 SVGIG (reference sequence). The CDR3 sequence: CARRASGGTTDTQYF. The CDR3 bases are TGTGCCCGGAGGGCTAGCGGGGGGACCACAGATACGCAGTATTTT.

The genes are TRBV2 and TRBJ1-3; D is unresolved. The CDR3 has 16 residues. Germline values: CDR1 SNHLY, CDR2 FYNNEI. Trimming cost V 0 bases and J 2 bases, with 11 bases left between them. CDR3 DNA sequence: TGTGCCAGCAGTGAAGCATCGGGGAAGGCTGGAAACACCATATATTTT. This codes for CASSEASGKAGNTIYF. Full variable domain (rest looked up from reference TRBV2 and TRBJ1-3): EPEVTQTPSHQVTQMGQEVILRCVPISNHLYFYWYRQILGQKVEFLVSFYNNEISEKSEIFDDQFSVERPDGSNFTLKIRSTKLEDSAMYFCASSEASGKAGNTIYFGEGSWLTVV.

The gene calls are TRBV18 and TRBJ2-1, with 11 bases fitting TRBD2. Germline values: CDR1 KGHSH, CDR2 LQKENI. With 4 bases clipped from V and 2 bases from J, the junction kept 1 base outside the gene matches. The CDR3 length is 15 residues. CDR3 protein: CASSLTSGAYNEQFF. As DNA, the CDR3 is TGTGCCAGCTCACTGACTAGCGGGGCCTACAATGAGCAGTTCTTC. The whole variable domain, filled in from reference TRBV18 and TRBJ2-1, reads NAGVMQNPRHLVRRRGQEARLRCSPMKGHSHVYWYRQLPEEGLKFMVYLQKENIIDESGMPKERFSAEFPKEGPSILRIQQVVRGDSAAYFCASSLTSGAYNEQFFGPGTRLTVL.

The chain recombines TRBV5-1 with TRBJ2-5, with a tentative D call TRBD1 (6 bases). Germline CDR1 is SGHRS and CDR2 is YFSETQ. This CDR3 has 18 residues. V gave up 2 bases and J gave up 3 bases, with 23 bases separating them. The CDR3 DNA reads TGCGCCAGCAGCTTAACACTTACCGGGACACTTAGAAAAGAGACCCAGTACTTC. Amino acid sequence: CASSLTLTGTLRKETQYF.

CDR3 in amino acids: CASSFGYEQYF. In DNA, the CDR3 is TGTGCCAGCAGCTTCGGCTACGAGCAGTACTTC. The chain couples TRBV5-5 to TRBJ2-7; D unclear. CDR3 length equals 11 residues. Deletions cut 2 bases from V and 3 bases from J, with 3 bases between. The V gene's germline CDR1 is SGHKS and CDR2 YYEKEE (reference sequence).

The chain joins TRBV19 to TRBJ1-2, with D maybe TRBD1 (5 bases). Germline V gene data show CDR1 as LNHDA and CDR2 as SQIVND (reference sequence). The CDR3 extends over 12 amino acids. V was cut by 10 bases and J by 1 base, with 10 bases left in between. CDR3: CATKGINYGYTF. CDR3 bases: TGTGCCACTAAGGGGATTAACTATGGCTACACCTTC.

V is TRBV5-1 and J is TRBJ1-5, with 7 nucleotides matching TRBD1. J was trimmed by 2 bases and V by 0 bases; bases with no gene match: 2. Germline V CDR1 and CDR2: SGHRS, YFSETQ. The length of the CDR3 is 15 residues. CDR3 sequence (DNA): TGCGCCAGCAGCTTGGACGACAGGGGCAATCAGCCCCAGCATTTT. Translation gives CASSLDDRGNQPQHF.

CDR3 sequence reads: CASSESGSNEKLFF. The CDR3, as DNA: TGCGCCAGCAGTGAAAGCGGATCGAATGAAAAACTGTTTTTT. This chain uses TRBV10-1 with TRBJ1-4; D not certain. V was shortened by 3 bases and J by 5 bases, with 10 bases between the two germline ends. CDR3 length: 14 amino acids. Germline CDR1 is WNHNN and CDR2 is SYGVQD (reference sequence).

The chain couples TRBV5-1 to TRBJ1-4, with 10 bases matching TRBD1. The CDR3 has 15 amino acids. V trimming: 4 bases; J trimming: 6 bases; junction bases outside the gene matches: 6. Germline CDR1 is SGHRS and CDR2 is YFSETQ. CDR3 coding DNA: TGCGCCAGCAGCGTCGACAGGGGGCAGGATGAAAAACTGTTTTTT. This gives the protein CASSVDRGQDEKLFF.

This chain uses TRBV19 with TRBJ1-1; D is unclear. Germline V gives CDR1 LNHDA, CDR2 SQIVND (reference sequence). V dropped 7 bases and J dropped 4 bases, with 10 bases sitting between them. This CDR3 is 12 amino acids long. In DNA, the CDR3 is TGTGCCAGTAAAAGAGGGAGCACTGAAGCTTTCTTT. Encoded protein: CASKRGSTEAFF.

The chain employs TRBV5-1 and TRBJ2-7; perhaps TRBD2 as D (6 bases). Germline V gene data show CDR1 as SGHRS and CDR2 as YFSETQ. Between the trimmed V and J ends, which lost 5 bases and 0 bases, there was a span of 15 bases. CDR3 size: 15 residues. The CDR3, as DNA: TGCGCCAGCAGGAGAGGGACTGAGAGCTCCTACGAGCAGTACTTC. The encoded protein is CASRRGTESSYEQYF.

This clone showed up just a few times. The V gene is TRBV3-1 (or the pseudogene TRBV3-2), the J gene TRBJ2-1, with 7 nucleotides matching TRBD2. The CDR3 totals 18 residues. J gave up 3 bases and V 1 base, and 12 bases lay outside the gene matches. The germline gives CDR1 LGHDT, CDR2 YNNKEL (reference sequence). The CDR3 DNA follows: TGTGCCAGCAGCCAAGTAACGCGGCGCGGGGGTTACTACAATGAGCAGTTCTTC. Its protein product is CASSQVTRRGGYYNEQFF.

This clone was seen only once. The chain employs TRBV28 and TRBJ1-2; possibly TRBD1 for D (6 bases). This CDR3 comprises 15 residues. The germline V and J ends were trimmed by 8 bases and 0 bases, with 16 bases remaining between them. In germline, CDR1 is MDHEN, CDR2 SYDVKM. CDR3 protein: CASGLQTGSNYGYTF. The CDR3 nucleotides read TGTGCCAGCGGCTTACAGACAGGTTCTAACTATGGCTACACCTTC.

The chain recombines TRBV6-5 with TRBJ1-5; 10 positions match TRBD1. The CDR3 covers 14 residues. The V segment lost 7 bases and the J segment 1 base; nucleotides outside the gene matches: 1. Per the germline V gene, CDR1 is MNHEY and CDR2 is SVGAGI. The DNA of the CDR3 is TGTGCCAGCAAGGGACAGGGGAGCAATCAGCCCCAGCATTTT. It yields the protein CASKGQGSNQPQHF.

The V gene is TRBV28, the J gene TRBJ1-5; D is undetermined. The length of the CDR3 is 12 residues. Germline CDR1 and CDR2: MDHEN and SYDVKM. V lost 6 bases, J lost 3 bases, and 6 bases lay in between. The CDR3 sequence is CASRALNQPQHF. The CDR3 nucleotides read TGTGCCAGCAGAGCTCTCAATCAGCCCCAGCATTTT.

With respect to this clone: Other DNA sequences of this sample code for an identical CDR3. This rearrangement joins TRBV19 to TRBJ1-5; 7 nucleotides line up with TRBD1. Trimming at V came to 5 bases and at J to 2 bases, leaving 3 bases not matched to a gene. The length of the CDR3 is 14 residues. The germline CDR1 and CDR2 sequences are LNHDA and SQIVND (reference sequence). The CDR3 here is CASSLGTGNQPQHF. The CDR3 coding sequence is TGTGCCAGTAGTCTCGGGACAGGCAATCAGCCCCAGCATTTT.

The chain links TRBV5-8 to TRBJ1-5; TRBD1 agrees at 8 bases. The CDR3 is made up of 14 amino acids. The ends lost 4 bases at V and 2 bases at J; junction bases unmatched: 2. Germline CDR1 SGHTS, CDR2 YDEGEE. The CDR3 coding sequence is TGTGCCAGCAGCCAACAGGGGGGCAATCAGCCCCAGCATTTT. It specifies CASSQQGGNQPQHF.

The gene calls are TRBV2 and TRBJ2-4, with 10 bases lining up with TRBD1. The trim removed 1 base at V and 3 bases at J, leaving 21 bases unmatched. Germline V CDR1 and CDR2: SNHLY, FYNNEI. There are 22 residues in the CDR3. CDR3 sequence (DNA): TGTGCCAGCAGTGAAGTAAGCTGGATCTGGGGGACAGGGGAGGGGATCAAAAACATTCAGTACTTC. This sequence encodes CASSEVSWIWGTGEGIKNIQYF.

CDR3 coding DNA: TGTGCCAGTAGTATAGAATTTGCTAGCGGGGGGGCCTTTGAGCAGTTCTTC. Amino acid sequence: CASSIEFASGGAFEQFF. The chain is built from TRBV19 and TRBJ2-1; 12 bases align to TRBD2. The CDR3 length is 17 residues. The germline V gene has CDR1 LNHDA and CDR2 SQIVND (reference sequence). V dropped 0 bases and J dropped 9; count of bases not matched to a gene: 9.

CDR3 DNA: TGTGCCAGCAGAGGACAGGGTACCTACGAGCAGTACTTC. Residues: CASRGQGTYEQYF. The J gene is TRBJ2-7, the V gene TRBV2; 8 bases map to TRBD1. V lost 6 bases and J lost 2; bases outside the gene matches: 3. The germline V gene has CDR1 SNHLY and CDR2 FYNNEI. This CDR3 has 13 residues.

The CDR3 DNA follows: TGTGCCAGCAGCCCAGACAGGGGGCGGTTTGGCTACACCTTC. This sequence encodes CASSPDRGRFGYTF. The chain couples TRBV7-8 to TRBJ1-2; TRBD1 matches 10 bases. The CDR3 is 14 amino acids. J was trimmed by 7 bases and V by 5 bases; bases with no gene match: 7. The germline V gene encodes CDR1 SGHVS and CDR2 FQNEAQ.